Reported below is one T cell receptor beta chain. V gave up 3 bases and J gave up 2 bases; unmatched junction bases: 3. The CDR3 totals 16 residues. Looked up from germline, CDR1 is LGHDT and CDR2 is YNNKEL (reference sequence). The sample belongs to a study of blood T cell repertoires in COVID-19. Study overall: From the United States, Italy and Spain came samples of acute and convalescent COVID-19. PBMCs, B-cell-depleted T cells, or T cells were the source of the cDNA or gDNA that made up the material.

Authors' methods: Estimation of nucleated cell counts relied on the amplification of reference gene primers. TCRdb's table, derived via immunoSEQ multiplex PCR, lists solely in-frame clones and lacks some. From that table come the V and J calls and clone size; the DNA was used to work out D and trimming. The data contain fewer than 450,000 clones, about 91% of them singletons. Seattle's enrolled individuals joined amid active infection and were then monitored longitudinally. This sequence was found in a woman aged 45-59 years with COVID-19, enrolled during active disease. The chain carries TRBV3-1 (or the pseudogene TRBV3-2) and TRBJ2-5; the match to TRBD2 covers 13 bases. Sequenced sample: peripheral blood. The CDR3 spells CASSQEGLAGQETQYF. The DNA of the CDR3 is TGTGCCAGCAGCCAGGAGGGACTAGCGGGACAAGAGACCCAGTACTTC.